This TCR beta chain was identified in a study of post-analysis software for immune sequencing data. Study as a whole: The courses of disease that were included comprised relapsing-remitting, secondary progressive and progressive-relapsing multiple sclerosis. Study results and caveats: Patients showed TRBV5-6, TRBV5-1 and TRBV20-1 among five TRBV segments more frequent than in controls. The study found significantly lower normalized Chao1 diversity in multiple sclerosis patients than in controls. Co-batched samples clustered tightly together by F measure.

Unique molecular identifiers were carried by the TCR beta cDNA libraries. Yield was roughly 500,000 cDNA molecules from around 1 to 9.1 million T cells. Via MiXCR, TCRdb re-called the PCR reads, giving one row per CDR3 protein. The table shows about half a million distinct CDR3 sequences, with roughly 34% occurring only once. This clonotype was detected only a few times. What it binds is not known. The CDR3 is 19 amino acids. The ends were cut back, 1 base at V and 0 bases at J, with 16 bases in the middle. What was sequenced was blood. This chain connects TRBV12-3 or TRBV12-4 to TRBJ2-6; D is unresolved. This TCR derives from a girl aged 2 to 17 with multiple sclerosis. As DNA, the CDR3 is TGTGCCAGCAGTTTAGTAGGTGCAGGAAGATACTCTGGGGCCAACGTCCTGACTTTC. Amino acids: CASSLVGAGRYSGANVLTF.